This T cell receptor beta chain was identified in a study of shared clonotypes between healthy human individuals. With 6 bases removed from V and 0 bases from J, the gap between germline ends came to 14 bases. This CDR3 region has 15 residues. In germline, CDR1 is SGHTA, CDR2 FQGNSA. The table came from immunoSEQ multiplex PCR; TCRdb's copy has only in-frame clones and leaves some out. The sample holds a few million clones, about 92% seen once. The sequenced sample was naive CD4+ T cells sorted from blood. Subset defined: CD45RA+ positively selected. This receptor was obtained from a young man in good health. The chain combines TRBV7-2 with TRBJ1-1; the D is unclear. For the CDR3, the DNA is TGTGCCAGCAGACCCCCACAGCTCATGAACACTGAAGCTTTCTTT. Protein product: CASRPPQLMNTEAFF. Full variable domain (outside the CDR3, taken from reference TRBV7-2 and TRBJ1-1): GAGVSQSPSNKVTEKGKDVELRCDPISGHTALYWYRQSLGQGLEFLIYFQGNSAPDKSGLPSDRFSAERTGGSVSTLTIQRTQQEDSAVYLCASRPPQLMNTEAFFGQGTRLTVV.